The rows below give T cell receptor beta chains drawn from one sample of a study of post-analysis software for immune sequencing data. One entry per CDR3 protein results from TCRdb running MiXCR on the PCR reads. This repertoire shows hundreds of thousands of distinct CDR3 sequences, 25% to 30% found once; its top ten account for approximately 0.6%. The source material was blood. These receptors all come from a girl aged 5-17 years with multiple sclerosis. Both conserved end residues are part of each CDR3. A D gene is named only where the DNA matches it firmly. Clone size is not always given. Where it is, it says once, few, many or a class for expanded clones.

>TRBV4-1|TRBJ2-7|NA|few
TGCGCCAGCAGCCAGATGGGGACCTACGAGCAGTACTTC
CASSQMGTYEQYF
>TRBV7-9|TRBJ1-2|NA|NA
TGTGCCAGCAGCTTAAGGGTCGGGGACCGTCTCGGATTTCGGGGCTACACCTTC
CASSLRVGDRLGFRGYTF
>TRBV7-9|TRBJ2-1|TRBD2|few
TGTGCCAGCAGCTTTAGTGGCGGGGGACTGTACAATGAGCAGTTCTTC
CASSFSGGGLYNEQFF
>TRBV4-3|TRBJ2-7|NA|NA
TGCGCCAGCAGCCAAGAGGGCAGGTCGAGATACGAGCAGTACTTC
CASSQEGRSRYEQYF
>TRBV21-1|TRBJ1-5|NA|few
TGTGCCAGCAGCAAAGGGCAGGGGAGAATAGGGAATCAGCCCCAGCATTTT
CASSKGQGRIGNQPQHF
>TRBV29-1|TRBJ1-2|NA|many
TGCAGCGTTGATGGGGCTAGGACAGTCGGCTACACCTTC
CSVDGARTVGYTF
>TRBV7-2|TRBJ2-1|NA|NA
TGTGCCAGCAGCAAACCCTACTTTACTGAGCAGTTCTTC
CASSKPYFTEQFF
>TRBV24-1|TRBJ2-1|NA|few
TGTGCCACCAGTGATTCTGGAAGAGAGACCCAGTTCTTC
CATSDSGRETQFF
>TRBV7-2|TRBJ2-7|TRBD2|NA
TGTGCCAGCAGCCCCGATGCGGGGGGAACGGGCTACGAGCAGTACTTC
CASSPDAGGTGYEQYF
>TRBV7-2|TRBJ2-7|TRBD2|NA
TGTGCCAGCAGCTCGCGGCTAGCGGGAGGTTGGAACGAGCAGTACTTC
CASSSRLAGGWNEQYF
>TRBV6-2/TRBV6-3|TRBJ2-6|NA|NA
TGTGCCACCTGGGAGTCTGGGGCCAACGTCCTGACTTTC
CATWESGANVLTF